Reported below is one TCR beta chain. The antigen is not known. Libraries were prepared by immunoSEQ multiplex PCR; TCRdb keeps only in-frame clonotypes and omits some of them. The sample yields about 120,000 clones, approximately 90% seen once. V was clipped by 0 bases and J by 3 bases; unmatched bases: 6. The germline V gene encodes CDR1 SGHNT and CDR2 YYREEE (reference sequence). This CDR3 is built from 16 residues. The data originate from a study of graft-versus-host responses after intestinal transplantation. This chain joins TRBV5-4 and TRBJ2-7; TRBD2 aligns across 10 bases. Specimen: unstimulated CD4+ T cells sorted from spleen or lymph node cells, collected before intestinal transplant. The sequence derives from a human donor who received an intestinal transplant. CDR3 loop: CASSLAPSGGYYEQYF. CDR3 in DNA: TGTGCCAGCAGCTTGGCCCCTAGCGGGGGCTACTACGAGCAGTACTTC.